The 25 T cell receptor beta chains listed next were all sequenced from one sample in a study of cytotoxic CD8 clonotypes in ibrutinib-treated CLL. Repertoires were generated with immunoSEQ multiplex PCR, while TCRdb's copy carries only in-frame clones and drops some. The profile shows approximately 340,000 clones, 67% of them singletons. The material was PBMCs, obtained after 36 months of ibrutinib treatment. The receptor source for this set is a human donor with chronic lymphocytic leukemia.

Notes on this clone: This specimen includes other DNA sequences encoding the same CDR3. The chain carries TRBV7-3 and TRBJ2-3; no clear D gene. This CDR3 spans 14 amino acids. Germline-derived CDR1 and CDR2 are SGHTA and FQGTGA. V was trimmed by 2 bases and J by 0 bases, leaving 6 bases between them. DNA for the CDR3: TGTGCCAGCAGCTTAGCCGGCAGCACAGATACGCAGTATTTT. Translated: CASSLAGSTDTQYF. The variable domain in full, completed from reference TRBV7-3 and TRBJ2-3, reads GAGVSQTPSNKVTEKGKYVELRCDPISGHTALYWYRQSLGQGPEFLIYFQGTGAADDSGLPNDRFFAVRPEGSVSTLKIQRTERGDSAVYLCASSLAGSTDTQYFGPGTRLTVL.

The chain combines TRBV9 with TRBJ2-1; 7 bases align to TRBD2. The J segment lost 4 bases and the V segment lost 0 bases, leaving 7 bases of the junction unmatched. The CDR3 is 16 residues long. The V gene's germline CDR1 is SGDLS and CDR2 YYNGEE. As DNA, the CDR3 is TGTGCCAGCAGCGTAGCTAGCGCTAGCGGATACAATGAGCAGTTCTTC. Translation gives CASSVASASGYNEQFF. The complete variable domain, with remaining parts taken from reference TRBV9 and TRBJ2-1, reads DSGVTQTPKHLITATGQRVTLRCSPRSGDLSVYWYQQSLDQGLQFLIQYYNGEERAKGNILERFSAQQFPDLHSELNLSSLELGDSALYFCASSVASASGYNEQFFGPGTRLTVL.

The chain joins TRBV28 to TRBJ2-7; tentative D call: TRBD2 (6 bases). This CDR3 is 15 amino acids long. Per germline, CDR1 MDHEN and CDR2 SYDVKM. V lost 8 bases and J lost 2, with 19 bases in between. CDR3: CASGGREQPTYEQYF. Here the CDR3 DNA reads TGTGCCAGCGGGGGTCGGGAGCAGCCCACCTACGAGCAGTACTTC.

The V and J genes are TRBV6-5 and TRBJ1-6, with D possibly matching TRBD1 (5 bases). Germline V gene sequence: CDR1 MNHEY, CDR2 SVGAGI. V lost 2 bases and J 7 bases, leaving 9 bases between the germline ends. This CDR3 comprises 14 residues. In DNA, the CDR3 is TGTGCCAGCAGTTACACAGGTCCAAATTCACCCCTCCACTTT. Amino acid sequence: CASSYTGPNSPLHF.

This clone occurred a few times. The rearrangement uses TRBV5-1 and TRBJ2-3; the D gene is possibly TRBD1 (6 bases). This CDR3 is 14 amino acids long. V lost 0 bases and J lost 3, with 8 bases in between. The germline V gene encodes CDR1 SGHRS and CDR2 YFSETQ. The CDR3 bases are TGCGCCAGCAGCTTGGGGACAGAGACAGATACGCAGTATTTT. This gives the protein CASSLGTETDTQYF.

The chain couples TRBV10-3 to TRBJ2-3; 9 bases line up with TRBD2. The V gene end was trimmed by 4 bases and the J gene end by 1 base; junction bases not matched to a gene: 6. This CDR3 comprises 16 residues. CDR1 and CDR2 from the germline V gene are ENHRY and SYGVKD. CDR3 in amino acids: CAISGFAGGGTDTQYF. CDR3 bases: TGTGCCATCAGTGGTTTCGCGGGGGGGGGCACAGATACGCAGTATTTT.

The chain employs TRBV18 and TRBJ2-5, with D possibly matching TRBD1 (7 bases). The CDR3 is 16 amino acids. Germline V CDR1 and CDR2: KGHSH, LQKENI. Trimming took 3 bases from V and 1 from J, leaving 15 bases between them. The CDR3 nucleotides are TGTGCCAGCTCACCGTTCGCAGGGGGAGGCCAAGAGACCCAGTACTTC. It encodes CASSPFAGGGQETQYF.

The chain carries TRBV5-8 and TRBJ1-5; D remains ambiguous. In germline, CDR1 is SGHTS, CDR2 YDEGEE. V lost 0 bases, J lost 4 bases, and 11 bases lay in between. This CDR3 is 15 amino acids long. The CDR3 is CASSLGQRINQPQHF. The CDR3 DNA reads as TGTGCCAGCAGCTTGGGGCAGCGGATAAATCAGCCCCAGCATTTT.

Written as DNA, the CDR3 is TGTGCCAGAAGCTTGGAGTGTGGCGGGCCCTTCCTCTCCTACGAGCAGTACTTC. This gives the protein CARSLECGGPFLSYEQYF. This sequence joins TRBV5-3 and TRBJ2-7, with a possible D match to TRBD2 (5 bases). TRBV5-3 falls under the ORF class, with uncertain function. The CDR3 runs 18 residues. The germline V and J ends were trimmed by 0 bases and 0 bases, with 19 bases remaining between them.

The chain is built from TRBV4-3 and TRBJ2-7, with 7 bases fitting TRBD2. Germline lookup yields CDR1 LGHNA and CDR2 YSLEER. CDR3 length: 16 amino acids. The J segment lost 4 bases and the V segment lost 0 bases, leaving 9 bases of the junction unmatched. This chain's CDR3 is CASSQDNAGVGYEQYF. The CDR3 DNA reads TGCGCCAGCAGCCAAGATAACGCGGGAGTCGGTTACGAGCAGTACTTC.

There are a few counts of this clone. The rearrangement links TRBV2 to TRBJ1-2; TRBD1 might be the D (5 bases). Trimming shortened V by 4 bases and J by 4 bases, and 10 bases separated the two germline ends. Germline CDR1 and CDR2: SNHLY and FYNNEI. CDR3 length equals 13 residues. The CDR3: CASSADSLYGYTF. CDR3 DNA sequence: TGTGCCAGCAGTGCAGACAGCCTCTATGGCTACACCTTC.

This clone was recorded a few times. The J gene is TRBJ1-5, the V gene TRBV5-1, with unresolved D. V gave up 0 bases and J gave up 5 bases, with 6 bases separating them. CDR3 length: 13 amino acids. The V gene's germline CDR1 is SGHRS and CDR2 YFSETQ. CDR3 loop: CASSLEVDQPQHF. The CDR3 nucleotides read TGCGCCAGCAGCTTGGAGGTCGATCAGCCCCAGCATTTT.

The chain links TRBV25-1 to TRBJ2-1, with D possibly being TRBD1 (5 bases). CDR1 is MGHDK, CDR2 SYGVNS, per germline. The CDR3 sequence is 13 residues long. Trimming cost V 4 bases and J 4 bases, with 8 bases left between them. CDR3 bases: TGTGCCAGCAGTGTATCAGGGTACAATGAGCAGTTCTTC. Encoded protein: CASSVSGYNEQFF.

Here the CDR3 reads CASSQTVRDGMGEQYF. The CDR3, as DNA: TGCGCCAGCAGCCAGACCGTCCGGGACGGGATGGGGGAGCAGTACTTC. The gene calls are TRBV4-3 and TRBJ2-7; the D gene could be TRBD1 or TRBD2 (5 bases each). The V and J ends lost 3 bases and 7 bases respectively, with 22 bases between them. Per the germline V gene, CDR1 is LGHNA and CDR2 is YSLEER. The CDR3 extends over 16 amino acids.

The chain has TRBV6-5 and TRBJ1-2; D call uncertain. CDR3 length: 15 residues. The V end was cut by 3 bases, the J end by 4 bases, with 15 bases between. Germline V gives CDR1 MNHEY, CDR2 SVGAGI. In nucleotides, the CDR3 is TGTGCCAGCAGTTATAGGACGGACCCTCTCTATGGCTACACCTTC. It translates to CASSYRTDPLYGYTF.

V and J are TRBV11-2 and TRBJ2-7, with 9 bases aligning to TRBD1. Per the germline V gene, CDR1 is SGHAT and CDR2 is FQNNGV. The CDR3 runs 15 residues. Germline trimming cut 2 bases from V and 5 bases from J; bases unmatched to any gene: 7. CDR3 sequence: CASSLTGTGNDEQYF. The CDR3 DNA reads as TGTGCCAGCAGCTTAACCGGGACAGGGAACGACGAGCAGTACTTC.

The CDR3 is CASSMGGGPYEQYF. In DNA, the CDR3 is TGTGCCAGTAGTATGGGAGGGGGGCCCTACGAGCAGTACTTC. J is TRBJ2-7 and V is TRBV19, with D perhaps TRBD2 (7 bases). The CDR3 is made up of 14 amino acids. V lost 3 bases to trimming and J lost 2 bases, with 11 bases between them. CDR1 LNHDA and CDR2 SQIVND come from the germline V gene (reference sequence).

This clone was observed a handful of times. The rearrangement links TRBV5-1 to TRBJ1-2; TRBD1 is a possible D gene (5 bases). V was pared by 4 bases and J by 3 bases, with 13 bases between. Germline V gene lookup returns CDR1 SGHRS and CDR2 YFSETQ. There are 14 residues in the CDR3. CDR3 amino acids: CASSNRQTDYGYTF. Here the CDR3 DNA reads TGCGCCAGCAGCAATCGGCAGACAGACTATGGCTACACCTTC.

This clone was detected a few times. This chain joins TRBV2 and TRBJ1-4; D gene unclear. There are 14 residues in the CDR3. Germline V CDR1 and CDR2: SNHLY, FYNNEI. Trimming shortened V by 2 bases and J by 7 bases, and 11 bases separated the two germline ends. The CDR3: CASSERELSEKLFF. The CDR3 DNA reads TGTGCCAGCAGTGAACGGGAATTGAGTGAAAAACTGTTTTTT.

The V and J genes are TRBV9 and TRBJ2-1, with 15 bases fitting TRBD2. The germline V gene encodes CDR1 SGDLS and CDR2 YYNGEE. Unmatched junction bases numbered 12, after V lost 4 bases and J lost 4 bases. The CDR3 consists of 19 residues. CDR3: CASSTKGLAGGNKYNEQFF. CDR3 DNA sequence: TGTGCCAGCAGCACCAAGGGACTAGCGGGGGGCAACAAATACAATGAGCAGTTCTTC.

The V gene is TRBV5-4, the J gene TRBJ2-1; 8 positions match TRBD1. CDR3 length: 13 amino acids. V shed 8 bases, J shed 7 bases, and the junction held 8 bases outside the gene matches. Germline assignment: CDR1 SGHNT and CDR2 YYREEE (reference sequence). The CDR3: CASFWTGLNEQFF. The CDR3 region has the DNA TGTGCCAGTTTTTGGACAGGGTTAAATGAGCAGTTCTTC.

A few counts support this clone. In the same sample, other DNA sequences code for this CDR3. The rearrangement links TRBV18 to TRBJ2-7; D uncertain. V lost 2 bases, J lost 4 bases, and 12 bases lay in between. The CDR3 runs 14 residues. Per the germline V gene, CDR1 is KGHSH and CDR2 is LQKENI. The CDR3 reads CASSPYTGGYEQYF. The CDR3, as DNA: TGTGCCAGCTCACCATATACGGGTGGTTACGAGCAGTACTTC. Based on the CDR3 plus reference TRBV18 and TRBJ2-7, the full variable domain is NAGVMQNPRHLVRRRGQEARLRCSPMKGHSHVYWYRQLPEEGLKFMVYLQKENIIDESGMPKERFSAEFPKEGPSILRIQQVVRGDSAAYFCASSPYTGGYEQYFGPGTRLTVT.

The chain employs TRBV7-9 and TRBJ2-7; the D is unclear. With 1 base removed from V and 8 bases from J, the gap between germline ends came to 9 bases. From germline, CDR1 is SEHNR and CDR2 FQNEAQ (reference sequence). The CDR3 length is 12 residues. The CDR3 nucleotides are TGTGCCAGCAGCTTAGATTTCCCAAAGCAGTACTTC. Its translation is CASSLDFPKQYF. The entire variable domain, with the rest obtained from reference TRBV7-9 and TRBJ2-7, is as follows: DTGVSQNPRHKITKRGQNVTFRCDPISEHNRLYWYRQTLGQGPEFLTYFQNEAQLEKSRLLSDRFSAERPKGSFSTLEIQRTEQGDSAMYLCASSLDFPKQYFGPGTRLTVT.

This chain connects TRBV2 to TRBJ2-7; D is uncertain. The ends were cut back, 6 bases at V and 3 bases at J, with 15 bases in the middle. CDR3 size: 14 residues. Germline V lookup: CDR1 SNHLY, CDR2 FYNNEI. CDR3 in amino acids: CASSALVGNYEQYF. CDR3 coding DNA: TGTGCCAGCAGCGCACTGGTGGGGAACTACGAGCAGTACTTC.

A single count supports this clone. CDR3 coding DNA: TGTGCCAGCAGTAAGGACGGAGCTCCGTATGGCTACACCTTC. It is translated as CASSKDGAPYGYTF. The gene calls are TRBV6-1 and TRBJ1-2; D is unresolved. Germline V gene lookup returns CDR1 MNHNS and CDR2 SASEGT. CDR3 length: 14 amino acids. V lost 5 bases to trimming and J lost 5 bases, with 15 bases between them.